Reported below is one T cell receptor beta chain. The source of the sample is a study of blood T cell repertoires in COVID-19. Participants, about 18 to 90 years old, spanned about two dozen US areas. Produced via immunoSEQ multiplex PCR; TCRdb's table is partial and in-frame only. The data show around 230,000 clones, with nearly 90% seen just once and less than 4% held by the top ten. This CDR3 is 16 amino acids long. V trimming: 0 bases; J trimming: 6 bases; junction bases outside the gene matches: 4. Germline-derived CDR1 and CDR2 are SGHTA and FQGNSA. This TCR derives from a woman aged 30 to 39 with acute COVID-19. V gene TRBV7-2 combines with J gene TRBJ2-5; the match to TRBD2 covers 13 bases. The source material was PBMCs or T cells enriched from blood (not recorded which). CDR3 nucleotide sequence: TGTGCCAGCAGCTTAGCGCAGACTAGCGGGGGGCAGACCCAGTACTTC. It specifies CASSLAQTSGGQTQYF.